This TCR beta chain is drawn from a study of blood T cell repertoires in COVID-19. At the level of the study: The samples span acute and convalescent COVID-19 from the United States, Italy and Spain. T cells, B-cell-depleted T cells, or PBMCs supplied cDNA or gDNA.

The protocol was immunoSEQ multiplex PCR, while the TCRdb copy is restricted to in-frame clones and leaves out a portion. Of some 250,000 clones in the sample, more than 70% were seen once. The clonotype was recovered from a woman between 18 and 29 years old with acute or convalescent COVID-19. Input material: peripheral blood.

The CDR3: CAIMPGQGNEQYF. Written as DNA, the CDR3 is TGTGCCATCATGCCGGGACAGGGAAACGAGCAGTACTTC. This rearrangement joins TRBV10-3 to TRBJ2-7, with TRBD1 matching 9 bases. The CDR3 contains 13 residues. The V gene end was trimmed by 7 bases and the J gene end by 5 bases; junction bases not matched to a gene: 6. CDR1 and CDR2 from the germline V gene are ENHRY and SYGVKD.